The 20 T cell receptor beta chains reported below all come from one sample, sequenced in a study of regulatory T cells in long-lasting Graves disease (dated by TCRdb to 2020 to 2022). Reading the label with the study, this specimen's time point is: newly diagnosed GD, antithyroid drugs for less than 3 months. For both TCR sequencing and RNA sequencing, RNA was extracted from PBMCs in TRIzol. The library was generated by multiplex PCR. The instrument given in TCRdb is Illumina HiSeq 4000. TCR beta libraries were built with iRepertoire HTBI primers and Arm-PCR amplification of CDR3 regions. The public reads were quality trimmed at Q25 with fastp and then assembled into clones with MiXCR by TCRdb, keeping productive beta chains. Records with the same CDR3 protein are collapsed into one entry carrying the most frequent genes and DNA. For this sample the table gives a few hundred thousand distinct CDR3 sequences, of which 15% were detected only once. The top ten hold roughly 7.7% of the sample.

This same sample was also part of a study on T cells in Graves' hyperthyroidism and ophthalmopathy.

The specimen comprised peripheral blood mononuclear cells (PBMCs), sampled at new diagnosis, from a patient treated with antithyroid drugs. The receptors were sampled from a middle-aged woman with Graves disease. Donor details come from another sample of the same person, matched by shared clones.

This clonotype was recorded at least ten times. The V call is TRBV12-3 or TRBV12-4, the J call TRBJ1-1; 8 nucleotides align to TRBD1. V gave up 7 bases and J gave up 1 base; unmatched junction bases: 5. The CDR3 is 14 amino acids. The CDR3 sequence: CASTPGTGNTEAFF. The CDR3 DNA reads TGTGCCAGCACACCCGGGACAGGGAACACTGAAGCTTTCTTT.

The chain couples TRBV20-1 to TRBJ2-3; 9 bases fit TRBD2. The CDR3 sequence is 15 residues long. From germline, CDR1 is DFQATT and CDR2 SNEGSKA (reference sequence). Germline trimming cut 1 base from V and 4 bases from J; bases unmatched to any gene: 6. The CDR3 protein is CSARGVAGEADTQYF. The CDR3 nucleotides are TGCAGTGCTAGAGGGGTAGCGGGAGAGGCAGATACGCAGTATTTT.

This clonotype has a count of ten or more. At one end the junction does not follow the germline gene, possibly because of a read error. This rearrangement joins TRBV2 to TRBJ2-1; 9 nucleotides line up with TRBD2. The CDR3 consists of 14 residues. Germline V CDR1 and CDR2: SNHLY, FYNNEI. The CDR3 sequence is CASSEAGGSYEQFF. CDR3 sequence (DNA): TGTGCCAGCAGCGAAGCGGGAGGTTCGTATGAGCAGTTCTTC.

This clonotype showed up many times. This chain connects TRBV9 to TRBJ2-3; D call uncertain. Trimming stripped 4 bases from V and 6 bases from J, with 15 bases between. The germline gives CDR1 SGDLS, CDR2 YYNGEE. This CDR3 region has 14 residues. CDR3 coding DNA: TGTGCCAGCAGCCCGTTACTAACCATGGATACGCAGTATTTT. Translating it yields CASSPLLTMDTQYF.

This clonotype was seen ten or more times. This chain joins TRBV11-2 and TRBJ2-7; D may be TRBD1 (6 bases). V was shortened by 1 base and J by 0 bases, with 13 bases between the two germline ends. Per germline, CDR1 SGHAT and CDR2 FQNNGV. The CDR3 length is 16 residues. The CDR3 here is CASSLGSGESSYEQYF. CDR3 nucleotides: TGTGCCAGCAGCTTAGGATCAGGGGAGAGCTCCTACGAGCAGTACTTC.

This clonotype was observed many times. The chain joins TRBV28 to TRBJ2-7, with D possibly TRBD1 on 5 matching bases. Trimming stripped 5 bases from V and 2 bases from J, with 10 bases between. The CDR3 length is 13 residues. Germline V CDR1 and CDR2: MDHEN, SYDVKM. Written as DNA, the CDR3 is TGTGCCAGCAGTCCCCAGGACACCTACGAGCAGTACTTC. Its protein is CASSPQDTYEQYF. Filled out from reference TRBV28 and TRBJ2-7, the complete variable domain reads DVKVTQSSRYLVKRTGEKVFLECVQDMDHENMFWYRQDPGLGLRLIYFSYDVKMKEKGDIPEGYSVSREKKERFSLILESASTNQTSMYLCASSPQDTYEQYFGPGTRLTVT.

This clonotype was detected many times. The chain joins TRBV19 to TRBJ2-1; TRBD2 matches 7 bases. The V segment lost 4 bases and the J segment 3 bases; nucleotides outside the gene matches: 15. This CDR3 has 18 residues. Germline V gives CDR1 LNHDA, CDR2 SQIVND (reference sequence). Here the CDR3 reads CASSTRLALDGYYNEQFF. DNA of the CDR3: TGTGCCAGTAGTACCCGACTAGCCTTGGATGGTTACTACAATGAGCAGTTCTTC.

This clonotype was recorded at least ten times. The chain combines TRBV24-1 with TRBJ2-1, with 9 nucleotides matching TRBD1. Germline V gene sequence: CDR1 KGHDR, CDR2 SFDVKD. This CDR3 region has 15 residues. The V gene end was trimmed by 3 bases and the J gene end by 7 bases; junction bases not matched to a gene: 6. The CDR3 DNA reads as TGTGCCACCAGTGATCCGGGACAGGGCCGTAATGAGCAGTTCTTC. Its translation is CATSDPGQGRNEQFF.

The table lists this clonotype with many counts. The chain uses TRBV14 and TRBJ2-1; D gene uncertain. The V end was cut by 3 bases, the J end by 1 base, with 19 bases between. Germline V lookup: CDR1 SGHDN, CDR2 FVKESK. CDR3 length: 18 residues. Here the CDR3 reads CASSHTYFGGPSYNEQFF. The CDR3 DNA is TGTGCCAGCAGCCATACTTATTTCGGCGGCCCGTCCTACAATGAGCAGTTCTTC.

This clonotype appeared a few times. The chain combines TRBV5-1 with TRBJ1-2; 8 bases are a match to TRBD1. The CDR3 is 17 amino acids. Losses at the gene ends were 4 bases for V and 0 bases for J; bases not matched to a gene: 11. CDR1 is SGHRS, CDR2 YFSETQ, per germline. CDR3 nucleotide sequence: TGCGCCAGCAGCCTCGGGACAGGCCTTTACTCTAACTATGGCTACACCTTC. Amino acid sequence: CASSLGTGLYSNYGYTF.

This clonotype showed up many times. The V and J genes are TRBV9 and TRBJ1-2, with D possibly matching TRBD1 (5 bases). Germline CDR1 and CDR2: SGDLS and YYNGEE. The V end lost 0 bases, the J end lost 5 bases, and 14 bases lay between the germline ends. The CDR3 has 15 residues. This chain's CDR3 is CASSVGLGGTYGYTF. Here the CDR3 DNA reads TGTGCCAGCAGCGTAGGGCTGGGGGGTACATATGGCTACACCTTC.

The J gene is TRBJ2-7, the V gene TRBV2, with D unclear. The CDR3 has 12 amino acids. In germline, CDR1 is SNHLY, CDR2 FYNNEI. Trimming cost V 6 bases and J 1 base, with 7 bases left between them. The CDR3 region is CASRVNSYEQYF. CDR3 sequence (DNA): TGTGCCAGCAGAGTCAATTCCTACGAGCAGTACTTC. Looking up the rest from reference TRBV2 and TRBJ2-7 gives the full variable domain: EPEVTQTPSHQVTQMGQEVILRCVPISNHLYFYWYRQILGQKVEFLVSFYNNEISEKSEIFDDQFSVERPDGSNFTLKIRSTKLEDSAMYFCASRVNSYEQYFGPGTRLTVT.

A remark on this clonotype: A far larger clone differs by one base, so this is likely a read error. V usage is TRBV7-2 and J usage is TRBJ2-7, with D unclear. Germline V gene data show CDR1 as SGHTA and CDR2 as FQGNSA. Trimming shortened V by 3 bases and J by 3 bases, and 15 bases separated the two germline ends. This CDR3 region has 15 residues. Written as DNA, the CDR3 is TGTGCCAGCAGCTTGCTGGAGACTGGGAACTACGAGCAGTACTTC. Protein product: CASSLLETGNYEQYF.

This clonotype was seen a handful of times. The V call is TRBV5-1, the J call TRBJ2-5, with 8 positions matching TRBD2. The CDR3 is 15 residues long. The germline gives CDR1 SGHRS, CDR2 YFSETQ. With V trimmed by 2 bases and J by 6 bases, 9 bases remained unmatched. The CDR3 here is CASSFGTSGSKTQYF. In nucleotides, the CDR3 is TGCGCCAGCAGCTTCGGGACTAGTGGGTCGAAGACCCAGTACTTC.

The chain recombines TRBV25-1 with TRBJ2-7, with TRBD1 matching over 7 bases. V dropped 4 bases and J dropped 7; count of bases not matched to a gene: 10. CDR1 is MGHDK and CDR2 is SYGVNS in the germline V gene. The CDR3 totals 14 residues. The CDR3 nucleotides are TGTGCCAGCAGTGCACAGGGGACCCTGGGGGAGCAGTACTTC. The encoded protein is CASSAQGTLGEQYF.

The V and J genes are TRBV9 and TRBJ2-5, with 10 nucleotides matching TRBD2. CDR3 length equals 16 residues. Germline assignment: CDR1 SGDLS and CDR2 YYNGEE. V was pared by 4 bases and J by 4 bases, with 10 bases of the junction left unmatched. DNA for the CDR3: TGTGCCAGCAGCAACACTAGCGGGGCCTCGGGAGAGACCCAGTACTTC. It specifies CASSNTSGASGETQYF.

The V call is TRBV6-1, the J call TRBJ2-1; no clear D gene. CDR1 is MNHNS, CDR2 SASEGT, per germline. CDR3 length: 11 amino acids. V lost 2 bases to trimming and J lost 7 bases, with 3 bases between them. CDR3 bases: TGTGCCAGCAGTGAAATAAATGAGCAGTTCTTC. Translating it yields CASSEINEQFF.

This sequence joins TRBV15 and TRBJ1-2; 7 nucleotides match TRBD1. Trimming at V came to 7 bases and at J to 4 bases, leaving 6 bases not matched to a gene. Germline V CDR1 and CDR2: LNHNV, YYDKDF (reference sequence). The CDR3 loop spans 13 amino acids. The DNA of the CDR3 is TGTGCCACCAACGACAGGGCGGGCTATGGCTACACCTTC. The encoded protein is CATNDRAGYGYTF.

This clonotype has at least ten counts. The gene calls are TRBV7-6 and TRBJ1-1; D is perhaps TRBD1 (5 bases). Germline lookup yields CDR1 SGHVS and CDR2 FNYEAQ. The length of the CDR3 is 14 residues. V was shortened by 5 bases and J by 4 bases, with 14 bases between the two germline ends. This CDR3 is CASSPAGVGTEAFF. The CDR3 DNA reads as TGTGCCAGCAGCCCCGCGGGGGTAGGCACTGAAGCTTTCTTT.

This clonotype was counted many times. This chain links TRBV19 with TRBJ2-5, with D possibly matching TRBD1 (7 bases). Germline V gene lookup returns CDR1 LNHDA and CDR2 SQIVND (reference sequence). This CDR3 contains 15 residues. The V end lost 6 bases, the J end lost 1 base, and 15 bases lay between the germline ends. The CDR3 sequence is CASREGGTAQETQYF. In DNA form, the CDR3 reads TGTGCCAGTAGGGAAGGGGGGACAGCCCAAGAGACCCAGTACTTC.